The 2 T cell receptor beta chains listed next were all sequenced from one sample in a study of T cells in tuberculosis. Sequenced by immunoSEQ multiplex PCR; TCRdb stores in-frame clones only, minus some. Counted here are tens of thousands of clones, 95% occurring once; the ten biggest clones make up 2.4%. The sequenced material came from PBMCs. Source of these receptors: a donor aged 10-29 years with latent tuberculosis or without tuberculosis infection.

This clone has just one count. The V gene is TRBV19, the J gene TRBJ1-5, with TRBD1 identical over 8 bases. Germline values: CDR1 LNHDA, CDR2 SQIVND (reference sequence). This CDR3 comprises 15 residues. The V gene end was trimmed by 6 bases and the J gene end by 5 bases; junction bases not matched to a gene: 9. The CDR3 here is CASRPYRDRHQPQHF. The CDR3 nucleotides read TGTGCCAGTAGACCTTACCGGGACAGGCATCAGCCCCAGCATTTT.

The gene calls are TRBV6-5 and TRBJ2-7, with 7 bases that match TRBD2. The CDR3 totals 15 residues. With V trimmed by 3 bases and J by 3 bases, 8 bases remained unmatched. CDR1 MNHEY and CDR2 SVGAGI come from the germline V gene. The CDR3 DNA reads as TGTGCCAGCAGTTATTCCGGGCTAGCGGACTACGAGCAGTACTTC. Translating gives CASSYSGLADYEQYF.